The clone carrying this T cell receptor (beta chain) was seen more than once but under ten times. Its antigen is unidentified. TCRdb re-called the reads through MiXCR, storing one row per CDR3 protein. The sample yields 510,000 or so distinct CDR3 sequences, more than 20% seen once. The data belong to a study of T cell repertoires in cytomegalovirus infection. Across the study: Matching HLA type, along with CMV infection, was indicated by public TCR beta signatures. General study points: Across the ex vivo response, the dominant clonotypes were HLA-C-restricted CMV-specific TCR beta clonotypes.

CDR1 SEHNR and CDR2 FQNEAQ come from the germline V gene (reference sequence). This CDR3 is 16 amino acids long. The V and J ends lost 6 bases and 7 bases respectively, with 19 bases between them. Sequencing was done on a sample of PBMCs. This chain uses TRBV7-9 with TRBJ1-6; D ambiguous. The sequence came from a human donor in good health (CMV status not recorded). Some clones in this sample may be carry-over from other donors' samples. CDR3 DNA sequence: TGTGCCAGCAGTTCCACCGGGCCCCCAATAAATTCACCCCTCCACTTT. This sequence encodes CASSSTGPPINSPLHF.